The 30 T cell receptor beta chains below were found in one sample sequenced in a study of T-cell memory formation after mild COVID-19. Each CDR3 protein gets one entry after TCRdb re-called the 5' RACE reads with MiXCR. Here the sample spans approximately 290,000 distinct CDR3 sequences, about a sixth being singletons. Material for sequencing was PBMCs or a T cell subset sorted from them (not recorded which). The receptors derive from a man younger than 35 who had mild COVID-19 (a few samples of this study predate the infection). Cell type and time point are not known.

This clonotype was picked up a small number of times. The chain combines TRBV12-5 with TRBJ2-5; either TRBD1 or TRBD2 may fit D (6 bases each). V was pared by 1 base and J by 1 base, with 7 bases between. The CDR3 length is 14 residues. Germline values: CDR1 LGHNT, CDR2 FRNRAP. The CDR3 here is CASGLGGAQETQYF. The DNA of the CDR3 is TGTGCTAGTGGTTTGGGGGGGGCCCAAGAGACCCAGTACTTC.

This clonotype has a handful of counts. The chain uses TRBV29-1 and TRBJ1-2, with D unclear. The germline V and J ends were trimmed by 7 bases and 2 bases, with 8 bases remaining between them. CDR1 and CDR2 from the germline V gene are SQVTM and ANQGSEA. The CDR3 has 11 amino acids. Here the CDR3 reads CSADTNYGYTF. CDR3 DNA sequence: TGCAGCGCTGACACGAACTATGGCTACACCTTC.

The gene calls are TRBV24-1 and TRBJ1-1; no clear D. Germline CDR1 reads KGHDR; CDR2 reads SFDVKD. V gave up 0 bases and J gave up 11 bases, with 12 bases separating them. The CDR3 is made up of 13 amino acids. As DNA, the CDR3 is TGTGCCACCAGTGATTTGCACGGTGGTAAGGCTTTCTTT. Translation gives CATSDLHGGKAFF.

This clonotype was detected only a few times. The rearrangement links TRBV15 to TRBJ2-3, with TRBD2 identical over 9 bases. CDR1 is LNHNV, CDR2 YYDKDF, per germline (reference sequence). The CDR3 loop spans 14 amino acids. The V segment lost 0 bases and the J segment 6 bases; nucleotides outside the gene matches: 1. The CDR3 is CATSRERGGDTQYF. In DNA, the CDR3 is TGTGCCACCAGCAGAGAGCGGGGGGGGGATACGCAGTATTTT.

The chain is built from TRBV2 and TRBJ2-2; the D is unclear. V was pared by 6 bases and J by 7 bases, with 15 bases between. Germline CDR1 SNHLY, CDR2 FYNNEI. The CDR3 consists of 14 residues. The chain's CDR3 is CASRGGLVIGELFF. For the CDR3, the DNA is TGTGCCAGCAGAGGTGGGCTTGTCATCGGGGAGCTGTTTTTT.

This clonotype was recorded a few times. DNA for the CDR3: TGTGCCACCAGCAGAGGGGGACTAGCGGAGACCCAGTACTTC. Translated, it gives CATSRGGLAETQYF. The chain employs TRBV15 and TRBJ2-5, with 10 positions matching TRBD2. The V gene end was trimmed by 1 base and the J gene end by 5 bases; junction bases not matched to a gene: 1. The CDR3 contains 14 residues. Per germline, CDR1 LNHNV and CDR2 YYDKDF (reference sequence).

The V gene is TRBV20-1, the J gene TRBJ2-5; D not resolved. Trimming stripped 2 bases from V and 7 bases from J, with 11 bases between. The CDR3 has 12 amino acids. Germline V lookup: CDR1 DFQATT, CDR2 SNEGSKA (reference sequence). CDR3 DNA sequence: TGCAGTGCTAGATGGCTGATGCCGACCCAGTACTTC. Protein: CSARWLMPTQYF.

This clonotype appeared many times. The J gene is TRBJ2-5, the V gene TRBV3-1, with a possible D match to TRBD2 (6 bases). The V and J ends lost 5 bases and 5 bases respectively, with 9 bases between them. The germline CDR1 and CDR2 sequences are LGHDT and YNNKEL (reference sequence). CDR3 length: 12 residues. In DNA, the CDR3 is TGTGCCAGCAGCGGGACTCCGGAGACCCAGTACTTC. Its translation: CASSGTPETQYF.

The chain employs TRBV6-2 or TRBV6-3 and TRBJ2-1; 10 bases fit TRBD2. J was trimmed by 2 bases and V by 5 bases; bases with no gene match: 3. The CDR3 extends over 15 amino acids. Germline V gene data show CDR1 as MNHEY and CDR2 as SVGEGT. The chain's CDR3 is CASSTSGEAYNEQFF. In DNA form, the CDR3 reads TGTGCCAGCAGTACTAGCGGGGAAGCCTACAATGAGCAGTTCTTC.

This clonotype was counted between two and nine times. The chain's CDR3 is CSARAVTTRYGYTF. CDR3 in DNA: TGCAGTGCTAGAGCAGTAACAACCCGATATGGCTACACCTTC. This chain joins TRBV20-1 and TRBJ1-2; D remains ambiguous. V was pared by 1 base and J by 5 bases, with 14 bases between. Germline CDR1 DFQATT, CDR2 SNEGSKA (reference sequence). The CDR3 contains 14 residues.

This clonotype was detected ten times or more. The genes are TRBV15 and TRBJ2-3; TRBD2 matches at 9 bases. This CDR3 contains 16 residues. The V segment lost 5 bases and the J segment 2 bases; nucleotides outside the gene matches: 8. Germline CDR1 LNHNV, CDR2 YYDKDF (reference sequence). The CDR3 nucleotides read TGTGCCACCAGCTCTTACCTAGCGGGGATCACAGATACGCAGTATTTT. Protein sequence: CATSSYLAGITDTQYF.

The chain recombines TRBV10-1 with TRBJ2-2, with 8 positions matching TRBD1. V was clipped by 6 bases and J by 1 base; unmatched bases: 10. The length of the CDR3 is 17 residues. The germline CDR1 and CDR2 sequences are WNHNN and SYGVQD (reference sequence). The CDR3 loop reads CASSAYRGTGNTGELFF. The CDR3 nucleotides are TGCGCCAGCAGCGCCTATAGGGGGACAGGGAACACCGGGGAGCTGTTTTTT.

This clonotype came up a few times. This sequence joins TRBV6-2 or TRBV6-3 and TRBJ2-2; TRBD1 agrees at 9 bases. V shed 0 bases and J 4 bases; nucleotides not matched to a gene: 9. The CDR3 sequence is 18 residues long. Germline V gene lookup returns CDR1 MNHEY and CDR2 SVGEGT. The CDR3 loop reads CASSYSTGTGFFTGELFF. DNA of the CDR3: TGTGCCAGCAGTTACTCAACCGGGACAGGGTTTTTCACCGGGGAGCTGTTTTTT.

This clonotype was observed a few times. The chain employs TRBV7-9 and TRBJ2-3; D may match TRBD1 or TRBD2 (5 bases each). Between the trimmed V and J ends, which lost 3 bases and 5 bases, there was a span of 12 bases. Germline lookup yields CDR1 SEHNR and CDR2 FQNEAQ (reference sequence). The CDR3 runs 14 residues. This CDR3 is CASSFGTWRDTQYF. The CDR3 bases are TGTGCCAGCAGCTTCGGGACCTGGAGAGATACGCAGTATTTT.

This clonotype was observed a few times. V is TRBV19 and J is TRBJ2-3; no definite D call. The CDR3 loop spans 18 amino acids. The V gene lost 3 bases and the J gene lost 1 base, with 20 bases spanning the gap. Per the germline V gene, CDR1 is LNHDA and CDR2 is SQIVND (reference sequence). The CDR3: CASSIGVGLALGTDTQYF. The CDR3 bases are TGTGCCAGTAGTATTGGTGTCGGGTTGGCCCTGGGCACAGATACGCAGTATTTT.

This clonotype has a handful of counts. V and J are TRBV6-5 and TRBJ2-2; a possible D gene is TRBD1 (5 bases). Trimming pared 2 bases from V and 6 bases from J, leaving 13 bases between. The CDR3 loop spans 15 amino acids. Germline V gene sequence: CDR1 MNHEY, CDR2 SVGAGI. The CDR3: CASSYGLGAAGELFF. The CDR3 DNA is TGTGCCAGCAGTTACGGGCTAGGGGCGGCCGGGGAGCTGTTTTTT.

The sample holds a few counts of this clonotype. The chain combines TRBV6-4 with TRBJ2-3; D may be TRBD1 (7 bases). V lost 3 bases and J 3 bases, leaving 13 bases between the germline ends. Per germline, CDR1 MRHNA and CDR2 SNTAGT. The CDR3 has 15 amino acids. The CDR3 bases are TGTGCCAGCAGTGATCTTCCAGGGGGGACAGATACGCAGTATTTT. Its protein product is CASSDLPGGTDTQYF.

This clonotype was detected many times. The rearrangement links TRBV12-3 or TRBV12-4 to TRBJ2-1; 7 bases agree with TRBD1. V shed 10 bases, J shed 9 bases, and the junction held 12 bases outside the gene matches. The CDR3 extends over 13 amino acids. CDR3 sequence reads: CATRQGRLGEQFF. The CDR3 DNA reads as TGTGCCACCCGACAGGGACGTCTGGGTGAGCAGTTCTTC.

This clonotype was detected only a few times. CDR3: CSVQLETGSSPLHF. The CDR3 region has the DNA TGCAGCGTTCAGCTGGAGACAGGGTCTTCACCCCTCCACTTT. The rearrangement links TRBV29-1 to TRBJ1-6, with 7 positions matching TRBD1. CDR3 length: 14 residues. Germline assignment: CDR1 SQVTM and CDR2 ANQGSEA. Trimming at V came to 5 bases and at J to 9 bases, leaving 10 bases not matched to a gene.

As for this clonotype: Compared with germline, one end of the junction differs, possibly owing to a read error. The chain couples TRBV20-1 to TRBJ1-3, with D possibly being TRBD1 (5 bases). There are 14 residues in the CDR3. Per germline, CDR1 DFQATT and CDR2 SNEGSKA (reference sequence). The CDR3 DNA reads TGCAGTGCTGGAGACAGAAACTCTGGAAACACCATATATTTT. This sequence encodes CSAGDRNSGNTIYF.

V is TRBV7-3 and J is TRBJ2-3; D may be TRBD1 or TRBD2 (6 bases each). Deletions cut 5 bases from V and 2 bases from J, with 8 bases between. The CDR3 is 13 residues long. The germline V gene encodes CDR1 SGHTA and CDR2 FQGTGA. CDR3 residues: CASSGGPTDTQYF. The CDR3 DNA follows: TGTGCCAGCAGCGGGGGGCCCACAGATACGCAGTATTTT.

The rearrangement joins TRBV18 to TRBJ2-3; 7 nucleotides match TRBD1. This CDR3 comprises 14 residues. J was trimmed by 7 bases and V by 3 bases; bases with no gene match: 7. Germline values: CDR1 KGHSH, CDR2 LQKENI. The CDR3 sequence is CASSPMTGSNTQYF. CDR3 coding DNA: TGTGCCAGCTCACCGATGACAGGGTCAAATACGCAGTATTTT.

This chain links TRBV10-2 with TRBJ1-2; 7 bases are a match to TRBD1. The CDR3 sequence is 14 residues long. CDR1 and CDR2 (germline): WSHSY, SAAADI. Trimming took 3 bases from V and 6 from J; bases not matched to a gene: 7. CDR3: CASSDTRQGHGYTF. In nucleotides, the CDR3 is TGCGCCAGCAGTGACACACGACAGGGCCATGGCTACACCTTC.

The rearrangement uses TRBV5-4 and TRBJ1-1; tentative D call: TRBD1 (5 bases). V lost 4 bases and J lost 1, with 14 bases in between. The CDR3 totals 15 residues. Germline loops: CDR1 SGHNT, CDR2 YYREEE (reference sequence). CDR3: CASSTMGDGNTEAFF. The CDR3 DNA is TGTGCCAGCAGCACCATGGGGGACGGGAACACTGAAGCTTTCTTT. The full variable domain, its missing parts supplied by reference TRBV5-4 and TRBJ1-1, is ETGVTQSPTHLIKTRGQQVTLRCSSQSGHNTVSWYQQALGQGPQFIFQYYREEENGRGNFPPRFSGLQFPNYSSELNVNALELDDSALYLCASSTMGDGNTEAFFGQGTRLTVV.

V is TRBV28 and J is TRBJ2-5; weak D call: TRBD1 (5 bases). The CDR3 has 13 amino acids. CDR1 is MDHEN, CDR2 SYDVKM, per germline. V gave up 5 bases and J gave up 5 bases, with 12 bases separating them. Here the CDR3 DNA reads TGTGCCAGCAGTCCCAGGGTAGGGGAGACCCAGTACTTC. Translated: CASSPRVGETQYF.

This clonotype was picked up many times. The chain recombines TRBV7-9 with TRBJ2-7; tentatively, D is TRBD2 (6 bases). The V gene lost 1 base and the J gene lost 2 bases, with 12 bases spanning the gap. Per the germline V gene, CDR1 is SEHNR and CDR2 is FQNEAQ (reference sequence). The CDR3 totals 15 residues. The CDR3 loop is CASSLGASVTYEQYF. The CDR3 DNA sequence: TGTGCCAGCAGCTTAGGGGCTAGCGTCACCTACGAGCAGTACTTC.

Ten or more counts support this clonotype. The chain carries TRBV9 and TRBJ2-3; D is ambiguous. The CDR3 contains 15 residues. V lost 2 bases to trimming and J lost 5 bases, with 15 bases between them. The germline CDR1 and CDR2 sequences are SGDLS and YYNGEE. The CDR3 DNA is TGTGCCAGCAGCGTCGGGCCCCAAGGCGGAGATACGCAGTATTTT. This gives the protein CASSVGPQGGDTQYF.

J is TRBJ2-7 and V is TRBV27, with unresolved D. CDR3 length: 15 residues. The V gene's germline CDR1 is MNHEY and CDR2 SMNVEV (reference sequence). V lost 2 bases to trimming and J lost 3 bases, with 14 bases between them. The CDR3 here is CASSLTPSDLYEQYF. The CDR3 DNA is TGTGCCAGCAGTTTAACCCCCTCGGACCTCTACGAGCAGTACTTC.

The table lists this clonotype with many counts. The J gene is TRBJ2-2, the V gene TRBV5-1; D remains ambiguous. The germline V gene has CDR1 SGHRS and CDR2 YFSETQ. The CDR3 has 13 amino acids. The V end lost 0 bases, the J end lost 5 bases, and 5 bases lay between the germline ends. The CDR3 DNA sequence: TGCGCCAGCAGCTTGGAGAAGACCGGGGAGCTGTTTTTT. Translating it yields CASSLEKTGELFF.

The chain has TRBV7-6 and TRBJ2-1; 10 bases fit TRBD1. The CDR3 loop spans 14 amino acids. Per the germline V gene, CDR1 is SGHVS and CDR2 is FNYEAQ. The V segment lost 1 base and the J segment 8 bases; nucleotides outside the gene matches: 2. In DNA form, the CDR3 reads TGTGCCAGCAGCTTAGGACAGGGGGCCCATGAGCAGTTCTTC. Its protein product is CASSLGQGAHEQFF.